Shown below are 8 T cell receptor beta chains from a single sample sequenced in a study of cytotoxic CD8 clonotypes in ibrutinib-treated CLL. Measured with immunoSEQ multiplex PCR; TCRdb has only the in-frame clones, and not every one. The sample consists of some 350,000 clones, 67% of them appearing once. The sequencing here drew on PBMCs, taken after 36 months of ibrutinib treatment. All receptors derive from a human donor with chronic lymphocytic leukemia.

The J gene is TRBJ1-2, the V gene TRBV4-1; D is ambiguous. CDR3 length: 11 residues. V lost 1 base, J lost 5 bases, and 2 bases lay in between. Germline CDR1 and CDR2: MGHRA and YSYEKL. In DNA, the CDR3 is TGCGCCAGCAGCCAAGGGTATGGCTACACCTTC. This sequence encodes CASSQGYGYTF.

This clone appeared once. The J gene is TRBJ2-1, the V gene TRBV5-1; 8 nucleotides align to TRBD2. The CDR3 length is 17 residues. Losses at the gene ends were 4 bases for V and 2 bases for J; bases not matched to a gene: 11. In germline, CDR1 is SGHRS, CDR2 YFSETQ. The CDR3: CASSGLSGLVTYNEQFF. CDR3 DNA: TGCGCCAGCAGCGGGCTTTCGGGACTAGTCACCTACAATGAGCAGTTCTTC.

The CDR3: CASSLVTSTGIYEQYF. CDR3 DNA sequence: TGTGCCAGCAGCTTAGTAACCTCGACCGGAATCTACGAGCAGTACTTC. The V call is TRBV11-1, the J call TRBJ2-7; D is ambiguous. Between the trimmed V and J ends, which lost 1 base and 3 bases, there was a span of 16 bases. Germline V CDR1 and CDR2: SGHAT, FQDESV (reference sequence). This CDR3 contains 16 residues.

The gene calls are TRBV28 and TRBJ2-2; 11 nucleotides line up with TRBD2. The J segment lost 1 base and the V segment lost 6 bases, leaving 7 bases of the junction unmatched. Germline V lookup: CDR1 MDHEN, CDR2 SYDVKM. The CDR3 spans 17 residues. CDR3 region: CASSPAGTSGNTGELFF. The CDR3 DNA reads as TGTGCCAGCAGCCCCGCCGGGACTAGCGGGAACACCGGGGAGCTGTTTTTT.

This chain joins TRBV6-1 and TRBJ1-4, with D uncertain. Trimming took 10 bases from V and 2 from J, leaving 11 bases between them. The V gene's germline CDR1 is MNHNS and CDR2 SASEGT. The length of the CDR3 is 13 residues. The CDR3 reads CATSPTTNEKLFF. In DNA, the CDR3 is TGTGCCACCTCACCTACCACTAATGAAAAACTGTTTTTT.

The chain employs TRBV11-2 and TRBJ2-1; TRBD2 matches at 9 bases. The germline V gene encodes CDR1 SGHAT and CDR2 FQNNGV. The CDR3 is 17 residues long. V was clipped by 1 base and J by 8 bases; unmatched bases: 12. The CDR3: CASSLARLAGTWDEQFF. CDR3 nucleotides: TGTGCCAGCAGCTTAGCCCGGCTAGCGGGAACTTGGGATGAGCAGTTCTTC. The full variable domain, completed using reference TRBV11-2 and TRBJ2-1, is EAGVAQSPRYKIIEKRQSVAFWCNPISGHATLYWYQQILGQGPKLLIQFQNNGVVDDSQLPKDRFSAERLKGVDSTLKIQPAKLEDSAVYLCASSLARLAGTWDEQFFGPGTRLTVL.

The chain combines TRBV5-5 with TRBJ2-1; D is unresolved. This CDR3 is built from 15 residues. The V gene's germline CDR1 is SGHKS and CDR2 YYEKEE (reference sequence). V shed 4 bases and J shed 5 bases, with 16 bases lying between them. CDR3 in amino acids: CASSTDPTVDNEQFF. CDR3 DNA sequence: TGTGCCAGCAGCACCGATCCGACCGTCGACAATGAGCAGTTCTTC.

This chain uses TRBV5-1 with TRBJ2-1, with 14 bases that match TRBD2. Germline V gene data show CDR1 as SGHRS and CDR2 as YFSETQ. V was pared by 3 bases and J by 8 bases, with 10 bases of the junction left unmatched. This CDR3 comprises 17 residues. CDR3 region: CASSWAKGLAGVDEQFF. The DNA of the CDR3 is TGCGCCAGCAGCTGGGCGAAGGGACTAGCGGGAGTGGATGAGCAGTTCTTC. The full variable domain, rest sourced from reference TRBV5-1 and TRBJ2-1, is KAGVTQTPRYLIKTRGQQVTLSCSPISGHRSVSWYQQTPGQGLQFLFEYFSETQRNKGNFPGRFSGRQFSNSRSEMNVSTLELGDSALYLCASSWAKGLAGVDEQFFGPGTRLTVL.